Each of the 24 T cell receptor beta chains below was sequenced from the same sample in a study of cytomegalovirus exposure and HLA in healthy donors. PCR was performed using 60 Vbeta and 13 Jbeta primers. Produced via immunoSEQ multiplex PCR; TCRdb's table is partial and in-frame only. The sample yields roughly 150,000 clones, about three quarters seen once. The sample consisted of PBMCs. The receptors here all came from a female donor in good health and CMV-seronegative.

The chain links TRBV5-5 to TRBJ1-1; the D is unclear. Germline CDR1 reads SGHKS; CDR2 reads YYEKEE (reference sequence). The V gene lost 2 bases and the J gene lost 0 bases, with 8 bases spanning the gap. The CDR3 consists of 14 residues. The CDR3 coding sequence is TGTGCCAGCAGCTTTGCCAGTATGAACACTGAAGCTTTCTTT. Translated, it gives CASSFASMNTEAFF.

This CDR3 reads CASSLVGAGLRTDTQYF. CDR3 nucleotides: TGTGCCAGCAGTTTGGTGGGCGCGGGACTCCGCACAGATACGCAGTATTTT. The genes are TRBV28 and TRBJ2-3, with D possibly matching TRBD2 (6 bases). Looked up from germline, CDR1 is MDHEN and CDR2 is SYDVKM. The CDR3 runs 17 residues. Trimming cost V 3 bases and J 1 base, with 17 bases left between them.

This clone was detected only a few times. The rearrangement uses TRBV28 and TRBJ1-2, with D perhaps matching TRBD1 (6 bases). The germline V gene encodes CDR1 MDHEN and CDR2 SYDVKM. The CDR3 loop spans 14 amino acids. With 6 bases removed from V and 8 bases from J, the gap between germline ends came to 19 bases. CDR3 sequence: CASSYTTGFGGYTF. DNA for the CDR3: TGTGCCAGCAGCTACACTACAGGGTTTGGAGGCTACACCTTC.

The CDR3 region is CASSEARGGPTEAFF. CDR3 in DNA: TGTGCCAGCAGTGAAGCGAGAGGGGGCCCCACTGAAGCTTTCTTT. This sequence joins TRBV6-1 and TRBJ1-1; 7 nucleotides line up with TRBD1. There are 15 residues in the CDR3. The junction had 5 bases not matched to a gene; V was cut back by 0 bases and J by 4 bases. The germline CDR1 and CDR2 sequences are MNHNS and SASEGT.

The V call is TRBV9, the J call TRBJ2-6; 7 bases line up with TRBD1. V trimming: 0 bases; J trimming: 0 bases; junction bases outside the gene matches: 6. Germline-derived CDR1 and CDR2 are SGDLS and YYNGEE. The CDR3 length is 18 residues. CDR3 sequence: CASSVGQGVYSGANVLTF. In nucleotides, the CDR3 is TGTGCCAGCAGCGTAGGGCAGGGGGTGTACTCTGGGGCCAACGTCCTGACTTTC. Using reference TRBV9 and TRBJ2-6 for the parts outside the CDR3, the full variable domain is DSGVTQTPKHLITATGQRVTLRCSPRSGDLSVYWYQQSLDQGLQFLIQYYNGEERAKGNILERFSAQQFPDLHSELNLSSLELGDSALYFCASSVGQGVYSGANVLTFGAGSRLTVL.

The V gene is TRBV2, the J gene TRBJ2-1, with 8 bases lining up with TRBD2. The CDR3 contains 14 residues. With 5 bases clipped from V and 4 bases from J, the junction kept 4 bases outside the gene matches. Looked up from germline, CDR1 is SNHLY and CDR2 is FYNNEI. The CDR3 loop is CASSLKREYNEQFF. The CDR3 nucleotides are TGTGCCAGCAGTCTCAAGCGGGAGTACAATGAGCAGTTCTTC.

This clone was seen only a few times. The V call is TRBV7-3, the J call TRBJ2-3; 9 bases fit TRBD1. J lost 6 bases, V lost 5 bases, and 6 bases had no gene match. The CDR3 extends over 14 amino acids. Germline V CDR1 and CDR2: SGHTA, FQGTGA. CDR3: CASSPTGGADTQYF. The CDR3 nucleotides read TGTGCCAGCAGCCCTACAGGGGGCGCGGATACGCAGTATTTT. Together with reference TRBV7-3 and TRBJ2-3, the CDR3 gives the full variable domain: GAGVSQTPSNKVTEKGKYVELRCDPISGHTALYWYRQSLGQGPEFLIYFQGTGAADDSGLPNDRFFAVRPEGSVSTLKIQRTERGDSAVYLCASSPTGGADTQYFGPGTRLTVL.

This chain joins TRBV2 and TRBJ2-1; 8 bases fit TRBD1. The germline V gene encodes CDR1 SNHLY and CDR2 FYNNEI. Trimming cost V 6 bases and J 1 base; bases outside gene matches: 5. The CDR3 extends over 15 amino acids. CDR3 DNA: TGTGCCAGCAGACCCGGGACAGGTTCCTACAATGAGCAGTTCTTC. Its translation is CASRPGTGSYNEQFF.

The chain carries TRBV4-2 and TRBJ1-4, with TRBD1 matching 8 bases. Per the germline V gene, CDR1 is LGHNA and CDR2 is YNFKEQ. V dropped 3 bases and J dropped 7; count of bases not matched to a gene: 7. This CDR3 spans 15 amino acids. The CDR3: CASSQHGTGGEKLFF. The CDR3 DNA reads as TGTGCCAGCAGCCAGCACGGGACAGGAGGTGAAAAACTGTTTTTT.

Note on this clone: Compared with germline, one end of the junction differs, possibly owing to a read error. This sequence joins TRBV28 and TRBJ1-1; perhaps TRBD1 as D (6 bases). The length of the CDR3 is 13 residues. Germline V gene data show CDR1 as MDHEN and CDR2 as SYDVKM. The DNA of the CDR3 is TGTGCCAGCAGTCCCGGGACACTCACTAAAGCTTTCTTT. It codes for CASSPGTLTKAFF.

This clone was observed once. V is TRBV28 and J is TRBJ1-2; maybe TRBD1 (5 bases). The V end was cut by 7 bases, the J end by 6 bases, with 15 bases between. Germline V gene data show CDR1 as MDHEN and CDR2 as SYDVKM. The length of the CDR3 is 13 residues. CDR3 in DNA: TGTGCCAGCACTCGTGGAGCAGGGCATGGCTACACCTTC. Translation: CASTRGAGHGYTF.

CDR3 amino acids: CASSMNRGRDTQYF. Here the CDR3 DNA reads TGTGCCAGTAGTATGAACAGGGGGAGAGATACGCAGTATTTT. The V gene is TRBV19, the J gene TRBJ2-3, with 8 positions matching TRBD1. Trimming at V came to 3 bases and at J to 5 bases, leaving 4 bases not matched to a gene. Germline CDR1 is LNHDA and CDR2 is SQIVND (reference sequence). The length of the CDR3 is 14 residues.

The gene calls are TRBV10-2 and TRBJ2-1; maybe TRBD2 (7 bases). This CDR3 region has 16 residues. The V end was cut by 6 bases, the J end by 2 bases, with 17 bases between. Germline V lookup: CDR1 WSHSY, CDR2 SAAADI. This chain's CDR3 is CASRGGGGWAYNEQFF. As DNA, the CDR3 is TGCGCCAGCAGGGGGGGAGGGGGTTGGGCCTACAATGAGCAGTTCTTC.

This chain connects TRBV6-5 to TRBJ1-1, with a weak D call TRBD1 (5 bases). Germline CDR1 reads MNHEY; CDR2 reads SVGAGI. The ends were cut back, 5 bases at V and 9 bases at J, with 16 bases in the middle. CDR3 length: 13 residues. CDR3: CASSGRGQLQAFF. CDR3 bases: TGTGCCAGCAGTGGTAGGGGCCAACTACAAGCTTTCTTT.

CDR3 DNA sequence: TGTGCCAGCAGTCAGGACAGGGGCAATGAAAAACTGTTTTTT. Residues: CASSQDRGNEKLFF. The chain is built from TRBV6-5 and TRBJ1-4; 9 nucleotides match TRBD1. V shed 5 bases, J shed 5 bases, and the junction held 3 bases outside the gene matches. Germline V gives CDR1 MNHEY, CDR2 SVGAGI. This CDR3 spans 14 amino acids.

This clone was observed a few times. A junction boundary mismatches the germline segment, possibly from a read error. The chain couples TRBV7-6 to TRBJ1-2; 9 bases map to TRBD1. CDR3 size: 12 residues. The germline V gene encodes CDR1 SGHVS and CDR2 FNYEAQ. CDR3 DNA sequence: TGTGCCAGCAGCGCGGGGGACAGGGCCCTCCGCTTC. This codes for CASSAGDRALRF.

V and J are TRBV9 and TRBJ1-4; D gene uncertain. V dropped 5 bases and J dropped 6 bases, with 11 bases sitting between them. The CDR3 loop spans 13 amino acids. The germline V gene has CDR1 SGDLS and CDR2 YYNGEE. CDR3 loop: CASSSQLDEKLFF. Written as DNA, the CDR3 is TGTGCCAGCAGTTCCCAGCTAGATGAAAAACTGTTTTTT.

This clone occurred a few times. V gene TRBV5-1 combines with J gene TRBJ2-7; D unresolved. The CDR3 loop spans 14 amino acids. The germline V gene encodes CDR1 SGHRS and CDR2 YFSETQ. Trimming left V 0 bases short and J 2 bases short, with 9 bases between. CDR3 nucleotides: TGCGCCAGCAGCTTGGTTAGTATGCCCTACGAGCAGTACTTC. Protein: CASSLVSMPYEQYF.

This sequence joins TRBV6-6 and TRBJ1-1; D may be TRBD1 (5 bases). Germline V gives CDR1 MNHNY, CDR2 SVGAGI (reference sequence). The CDR3 covers 16 residues. V gave up 2 bases and J gave up 0 bases, with 13 bases separating them. The CDR3 protein is CASSYTAGYMNTEAFF. CDR3 DNA: TGTGCCAGCAGTTACACGGCAGGGTACATGAACACTGAAGCTTTCTTT.

The chain is built from TRBV6-1 and TRBJ2-5, with TRBD2 identical over 10 bases. V gave up 4 bases and J gave up 5 bases; unmatched junction bases: 10. Germline V gene lookup returns CDR1 MNHNS and CDR2 SASEGT. This CDR3 contains 16 residues. The DNA of the CDR3 is TGTGCCAGCAGTGGCCCGCTAGCGGGGGCGGAGGAGACCCAGTACTTC. Its protein product is CASSGPLAGAEETQYF.

The chain is built from TRBV6-5 and TRBJ2-3; a possible D gene is TRBD2 (6 bases). Trimming pared 11 bases from V and 7 bases from J, leaving 13 bases between. The CDR3 sequence is 11 residues long. CDR1 and CDR2 from the germline V gene are MNHEY and SVGAGI. The CDR3 reads CAAGRGNTQYF. Here the CDR3 DNA reads TGTGCCGCCGGGAGAGGAAATACGCAGTATTTT.

In DNA form, the CDR3 reads TGTGCCAGTAGTATTCAGTCCGGCAGGCTGAACACTGAAGCTTTCTTT. Protein: CASSIQSGRLNTEAFF. J is TRBJ1-1 and V is TRBV19; D is unresolved. V was shortened by 3 bases and J by 0 bases, with 14 bases between the two germline ends. Germline CDR1 LNHDA, CDR2 SQIVND (reference sequence). CDR3 length: 16 amino acids.

The rearrangement links TRBV25-1 to TRBJ2-5; no reliable D call. This CDR3 contains 14 residues. The V gene lost 7 bases and the J gene lost 0 bases, with 12 bases spanning the gap. Germline CDR1 is MGHDK and CDR2 is SYGVNS. The DNA of the CDR3 is TGTGCCAGCACGGGTCCCCAGTACCAAGAGACCCAGTACTTC. Translating gives CASTGPQYQETQYF.

The rearrangement joins TRBV10-3 to TRBJ2-1; D gene uncertain. V lost 8 bases and J 2 bases, leaving 16 bases between the germline ends. The CDR3 extends over 15 amino acids. Germline loops: CDR1 ENHRY, CDR2 SYGVKD. The CDR3 spells CAICAGADPYNEQFF. DNA for the CDR3: TGTGCCATCTGTGCCGGAGCCGACCCCTACAATGAGCAGTTCTTC.